Following are 22 T cell receptor beta chains from one sample sequenced in a study of CD8 T cells in ankylosing spondylitis listed by TCRdb under 2017. The library was made by 5' RACE. Sequencing relied on an Illumina HiSeq 2500. Clones were called with MiXCR by TCRdb after fastp trimmed the public reads at Q25, and only in-frame beta chains were retained. Duplicate CDR3 protein sequences are folded into a single record with the most common DNA and genes. Across this sample there are approximately 69,000 distinct CDR3 sequences, with under 5.5% seen only once. 2.2% of the sample is held by the ten biggest clonotypes. The sequencing sample was made of blood, either unsorted or a sorted T cell fraction (not recorded which). All receptors come from a male donor with ankylosing spondylitis or in good health (not recorded which).

This clonotype was observed many times. The genes are TRBV29-1 and TRBJ1-2, with D possibly being TRBD1 (5 bases). V was trimmed by 6 bases and J by 3 bases, leaving 17 bases between them. This CDR3 region has 14 residues. From germline, CDR1 is SQVTM and CDR2 ANQGSEA. CDR3 loop: CSVGGDSPYYGYTF. The CDR3 region has the DNA TGCAGCGTCGGAGGGGACTCACCCTACTATGGCTACACCTTC.

This clonotype was counted ten times or more. The J gene is TRBJ2-1, the V gene TRBV3-1; D is ambiguous. The CDR3 runs to 16 residues. The V end was cut by 1 base, the J end by 9 bases, with 19 bases between. Germline assignment: CDR1 LGHDT and CDR2 YNNKEL (reference sequence). In DNA form, the CDR3 reads TGTGCCAGCAGCCAAGGGCCCGGCAGCGTAGGTGGTGAGCAGTTCTTC. It translates to CASSQGPGSVGGEQFF.

This clonotype was seen many times. The chain has TRBV6-6 and TRBJ1-1; D is unclear. Deletions cut 2 bases from V and 8 bases from J, with 12 bases between. There are 13 residues in the CDR3. Germline lookup yields CDR1 MNHNY and CDR2 SVGAGI (reference sequence). CDR3 bases: TGTGCCAGCAGTTACGGGTCGTCCGGGGAAGCTTTCTTT. Its translation is CASSYGSSGEAFF.

This chain joins TRBV7-9 and TRBJ2-7; 7 bases match TRBD1. The CDR3 totals 14 residues. CDR1 is SEHNR, CDR2 FQNEAQ, per germline (reference sequence). V was pared by 0 bases and J by 3 bases, with 2 bases of the junction left unmatched. CDR3 protein: CASSLANRGYEQYF. The CDR3 region has the DNA TGTGCCAGCAGCTTAGCGAACAGGGGCTACGAGCAGTACTTC.

This clonotype was found many times. The J gene is TRBJ1-1, the V gene TRBV18; 8 nucleotides line up with TRBD1. Trimming removed 4 bases from V and 1 base from J; junction bases left unmatched: 8. From germline, CDR1 is KGHSH and CDR2 LQKENI. The length of the CDR3 is 16 residues. The CDR3 sequence is CASSRPDRAGNTEAFF. The CDR3 coding sequence is TGTGCCAGCTCACGACCGGACAGGGCGGGGAACACTGAAGCTTTCTTT.

The genes are TRBV14 and TRBJ2-1, with unresolved D. Germline loops: CDR1 SGHDN, CDR2 FVKESK. The V and J ends lost 4 bases and 0 bases respectively, with 7 bases between them. The CDR3 runs 14 residues. The CDR3 coding sequence is TGTGCCAGCAGCCGATTGGGCTCCTACAATGAGCAGTTCTTC. Its protein is CASSRLGSYNEQFF.

V and J are TRBV7-6 and TRBJ2-2; D not certain. Germline CDR1 reads SGHVS; CDR2 reads FNYEAQ. The V and J ends lost 5 bases and 0 bases respectively, with 13 bases between them. CDR3 length: 16 residues. CDR3 DNA: TGTGCCAGCAGCCGCAGTGGTGGGACGAACACCGGGGAGCTGTTTTTT. This encodes CASSRSGGTNTGELFF.

This clonotype was counted many times. The chain uses TRBV6-2 or TRBV6-3 and TRBJ2-2, with 10 bases matching TRBD2. The CDR3 is made up of 16 amino acids. Germline V gives CDR1 MNHEY, CDR2 SVGEGT. V shed 6 bases and J 0 bases; nucleotides not matched to a gene: 4. CDR3: CASRNSGGPNTGELFF. The CDR3 DNA sequence: TGTGCCAGCAGAAATAGCGGGGGGCCGAACACCGGGGAGCTGTTTTTT.

This clonotype has ten or more counts. The chain combines TRBV24-1 with TRBJ1-2; TRBD1 aligns across 9 bases. This CDR3 comprises 16 residues. The germline V gene has CDR1 KGHDR and CDR2 SFDVKD. The ends lost 2 bases at V and 6 bases at J; junction bases unmatched: 9. This CDR3 is CATSDSPGQGRDGYTF. The CDR3 DNA sequence: TGTGCCACCAGTGATTCCCCCGGACAGGGGAGGGATGGCTACACCTTC.

This clonotype was detected many times. The chain combines TRBV12-3 or TRBV12-4 with TRBJ1-3; D is perhaps TRBD1 (6 bases). This CDR3 comprises 15 residues. V was pared by 5 bases and J by 3 bases, with 14 bases between. The CDR3 sequence: CASSAQGHLGNTIYF. The DNA for the CDR3 is TGTGCCAGCAGTGCTCAGGGGCACCTTGGAAACACCATATATTTT.

This clonotype was detected only a few times. The rearrangement uses TRBV20-1 and TRBJ1-2, with D perhaps matching TRBD1 (6 bases). CDR3 length: 16 residues. Germline-derived CDR1 and CDR2 are DFQATT and SNEGSKA (reference sequence). The V end lost 3 bases, the J end lost 4 bases, and 21 bases lay between the germline ends. The CDR3 spells CSARDQRSDSTYGYTF. Here the CDR3 DNA reads TGCAGTGCTAGGGATCAAAGATCGGACAGTACCTATGGCTACACCTTC.

This clonotype was observed at least ten times. The J gene is TRBJ2-1, the V gene TRBV19, with TRBD1 matching over 8 bases. This CDR3 is 15 amino acids long. Germline V gene sequence: CDR1 LNHDA, CDR2 SQIVND (reference sequence). The V gene end was trimmed by 0 bases and the J gene end by 4 bases; junction bases not matched to a gene: 2. The CDR3 loop is CASSIDDRGYNEQFF. The CDR3 DNA is TGTGCCAGTAGTATAGACGACAGGGGATACAATGAGCAGTTCTTC.

This rearrangement joins TRBV14 to TRBJ2-7; 7 nucleotides match TRBD2. This CDR3 is built from 14 residues. CDR1 and CDR2 (germline): SGHDN, FVKESK. The V gene end was trimmed by 1 base and the J gene end by 3 bases; junction bases not matched to a gene: 3. The CDR3 nucleotides read TGTGCCAGCAGCCAAGGGGGGGGGAGCTACGAGCAGTACTTC. Translating it yields CASSQGGGSYEQYF.

This clonotype occurred many times. V gene TRBV6-4 combines with J gene TRBJ1-6, with a possible D match to TRBD1 (5 bases). With 5 bases removed from V and 9 bases from J, the gap between germline ends came to 11 bases. The germline V gene encodes CDR1 MRHNA and CDR2 SNTAGT. The CDR3 covers 13 residues. The CDR3 coding sequence is TGTGCCAGCAGTTTTTTGAGGGGTTCACCCCTCCACTTT. Amino acids: CASSFLRGSPLHF.

This clonotype was counted many times. The gene calls are TRBV20-1 and TRBJ2-4; 10 bases fit TRBD1. The CDR3 length is 14 residues. After removal of 2 bases from V and 5 bases from J, the junction contained 3 bases not matched to a gene. Per the germline V gene, CDR1 is DFQATT and CDR2 is SNEGSKA (reference sequence). CDR3 coding DNA: TGCAGTGCTAGATCCGGGACAGGGGAAAACATTCAGTACTTC. It translates to CSARSGTGENIQYF.

This clonotype was seen many times. This chain links TRBV7-3 with TRBJ2-1, with 8 bases fitting TRBD2. The CDR3 contains 15 residues. V shed 1 base, J shed 3 bases, and the junction held 2 bases outside the gene matches. The V gene's germline CDR1 is SGHTA and CDR2 FQGTGA. The CDR3 sequence: CASSLSGGIYNEQFF. CDR3 sequence (DNA): TGTGCCAGCAGCTTAAGCGGGGGGATCTACAATGAGCAGTTCTTC.

This clonotype has at least ten counts. The J gene is TRBJ2-2, the V gene TRBV3-1; 8 bases line up with TRBD1. The V gene end was trimmed by 1 base and the J gene end by 7 bases; junction bases not matched to a gene: 11. The CDR3 runs to 17 residues. In germline, CDR1 is LGHDT, CDR2 YNNKEL (reference sequence). Here the CDR3 reads CASSQGVGGQGIGELFF. The CDR3, as DNA: TGTGCCAGCAGCCAAGGAGTTGGCGGACAGGGTATCGGGGAGCTGTTTTTT.

This sequence joins TRBV19 and TRBJ2-1, with no clear D. The ends were cut back, 5 bases at V and 5 bases at J, with 4 bases in the middle. Germline V gene sequence: CDR1 LNHDA, CDR2 SQIVND (reference sequence). The CDR3 length is 11 residues. This CDR3 is CASSQDNEQFF. CDR3 in DNA: TGTGCCAGTAGTCAAGACAATGAGCAGTTCTTC.

This clonotype was recorded many times. The rearrangement links TRBV5-1 to TRBJ2-1; 7 bases match TRBD1. The CDR3 is 16 amino acids. CDR1 and CDR2 from the germline V gene are SGHRS and YFSETQ. The J segment lost 7 bases and the V segment lost 3 bases, leaving 13 bases of the junction unmatched. The CDR3 DNA reads TGCGCCAGCAGCTCGACAGGGTTTTGGACATGGAATGAGCAGTTCTTC. Its translation is CASSSTGFWTWNEQFF.

This clonotype has ten or more counts. V usage is TRBV5-1 and J usage is TRBJ2-3, with TRBD1 identical over 8 bases. Germline V lookup: CDR1 SGHRS, CDR2 YFSETQ. Unmatched junction bases numbered 5, after V lost 7 bases and J lost 1 base. The CDR3 contains 14 residues. CDR3 coding DNA: TGCGCCAGCCAACCGGGACAGGGCACAGATACGCAGTATTTT. It codes for CASQPGQGTDTQYF.

This clonotype was seen at least ten times. This chain joins TRBV5-1 and TRBJ1-5; 8 bases fit TRBD1. This CDR3 has 13 amino acids. Per the germline V gene, CDR1 is SGHRS and CDR2 is YFSETQ. Trimming cost V 3 bases and J 5 bases; bases outside gene matches: 1. The CDR3 nucleotides are TGCGCCAGCAGCTCACAGGGGGATCAGCCCCAGCATTTT. Translation: CASSSQGDQPQHF.

This clonotype was seen repeatedly, ten times or more. This CDR3 reads CASRGTNTGELFF. The DNA of the CDR3 is TGTGCCAGTAGGGGGACTAACACCGGGGAGCTGTTTTTT. J is TRBJ2-2 and V is TRBV6-2 or TRBV6-3; either TRBD1 or TRBD2 may supply D (6 bases each). The CDR3 spans 13 residues. Germline CDR1 and CDR2: MNHEY and SVGEGT. V was shortened by 9 bases and J by 2 bases, with 10 bases between the two germline ends.